This TCR beta chain was sequenced for a study of T-cell reconstitution after alpha-beta-depleted transplantation in children. Study-level findings and limits: Reportedly, roughly two months post-transplant, alpha-beta T cells arose from several hundred expanded graft clones.

The ends were cut back, 3 bases at V and 9 bases at J, with 21 bases in the middle. This CDR3 has 16 amino acids. TCRbeta library construction was performed incorporating unique molecular identifiers. Using its own MiXCR run on the PCR reads, TCRdb lists one record per CDR3 protein. The data hold around 700,000 distinct CDR3 sequences, with 13% observed a single time. This clonotype was found a few times. Its specificity is unknown. The receptor comes from a girl aged 2-10 years with congenital amegakaryocytic thrombocytopenia, due to receive a stem cell transplant. This rearrangement joins TRBV12-3 or TRBV12-4 to TRBJ2-1, with no clear D. Sequencing used PBMCs, obtained before TCRalphabeta/CD19-depleted stem cell transplant. CDR3 nucleotides: TGTGCCAGCAGTTTTGAACATCTACAAGGTCGGACTGAGCAGTTCTTC. Its protein is CASSFEHLQGRTEQFF.